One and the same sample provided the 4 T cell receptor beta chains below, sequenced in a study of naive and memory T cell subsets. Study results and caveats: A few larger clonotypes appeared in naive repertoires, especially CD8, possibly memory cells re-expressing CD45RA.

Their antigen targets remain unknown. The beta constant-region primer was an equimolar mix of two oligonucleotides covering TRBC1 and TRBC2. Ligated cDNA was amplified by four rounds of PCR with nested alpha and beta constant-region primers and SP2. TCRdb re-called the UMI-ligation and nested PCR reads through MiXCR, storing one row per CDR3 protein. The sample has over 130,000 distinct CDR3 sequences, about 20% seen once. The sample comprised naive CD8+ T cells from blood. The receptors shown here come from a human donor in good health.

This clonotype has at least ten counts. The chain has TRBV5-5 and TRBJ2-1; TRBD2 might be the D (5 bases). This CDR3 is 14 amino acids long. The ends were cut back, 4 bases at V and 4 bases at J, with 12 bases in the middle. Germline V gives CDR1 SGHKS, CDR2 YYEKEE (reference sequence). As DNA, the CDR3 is TGTGCCAGCAGCCCGTCGGACTTGTACAATGAGCAGTTCTTC. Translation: CASSPSDLYNEQFF.

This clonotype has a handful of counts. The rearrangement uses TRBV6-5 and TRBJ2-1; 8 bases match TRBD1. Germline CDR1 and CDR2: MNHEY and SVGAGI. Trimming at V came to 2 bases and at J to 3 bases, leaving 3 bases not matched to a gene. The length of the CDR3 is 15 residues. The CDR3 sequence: CASSYATGVYNEQFF. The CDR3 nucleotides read TGTGCCAGCAGTTACGCGACAGGGGTCTACAATGAGCAGTTCTTC.

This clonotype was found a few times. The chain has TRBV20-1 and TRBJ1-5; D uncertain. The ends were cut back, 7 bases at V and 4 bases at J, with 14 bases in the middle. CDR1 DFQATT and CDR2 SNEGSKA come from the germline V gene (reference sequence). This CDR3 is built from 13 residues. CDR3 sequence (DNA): TGCAGTGTCCCCAAGGGTGGGAATCAGCCCCAGCATTTT. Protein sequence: CSVPKGGNQPQHF.

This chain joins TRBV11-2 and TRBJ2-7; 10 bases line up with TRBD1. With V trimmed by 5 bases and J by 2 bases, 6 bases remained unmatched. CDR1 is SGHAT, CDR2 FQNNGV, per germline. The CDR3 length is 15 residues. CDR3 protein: CASSPGTGATYEQYF. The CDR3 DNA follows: TGTGCCAGCAGCCCCGGGACAGGGGCCACCTACGAGCAGTACTTC.